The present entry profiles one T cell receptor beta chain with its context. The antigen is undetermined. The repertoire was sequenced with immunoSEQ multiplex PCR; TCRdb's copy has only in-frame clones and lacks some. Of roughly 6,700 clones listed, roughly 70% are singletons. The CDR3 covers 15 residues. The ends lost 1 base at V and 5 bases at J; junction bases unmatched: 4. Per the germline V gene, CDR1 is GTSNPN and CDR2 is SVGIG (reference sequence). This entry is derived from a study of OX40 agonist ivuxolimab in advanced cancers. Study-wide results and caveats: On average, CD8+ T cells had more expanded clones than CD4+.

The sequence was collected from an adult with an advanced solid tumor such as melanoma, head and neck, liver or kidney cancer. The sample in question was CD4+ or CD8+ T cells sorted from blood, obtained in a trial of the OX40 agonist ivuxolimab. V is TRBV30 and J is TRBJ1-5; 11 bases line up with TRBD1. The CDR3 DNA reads TGTGCCTGGAGTGGGGACAGGGGGATCGATCAGCCCCAGCATTTT. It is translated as CAWSGDRGIDQPQHF.